The 5 T cell receptor beta chains in this list originate from one sample, sequenced in a study of cytomegalovirus exposure and HLA in healthy donors. PCR used 60 Vbeta primers and 13 Jbeta primers. This table comes from immunoSEQ multiplex PCR, and its TCRdb copy is limited to in-frame clones, with some not included. Of approximately 260,000 clones in the sample, almost 85% were seen once. The material sequenced was PBMCs. The receptors come from a woman aged 40 to 50 in good health and CMV-seropositive.

The rearrangement uses TRBV7-8 and TRBJ2-7, with 9 bases identical to TRBD2. V gave up 2 bases and J gave up 3 bases; unmatched junction bases: 5. Germline V gene data show CDR1 as SGHVS and CDR2 as FQNEAQ. This CDR3 is 15 amino acids long. The CDR3 nucleotides read TGTGCCAGCAGCTTAAGAGCGGGAGGAGGCTACGAGCAGTACTTC. Encoded protein: CASSLRAGGGYEQYF.

This chain joins TRBV27 and TRBJ2-7; D perhaps matches TRBD2 (6 bases). The length of the CDR3 is 13 residues. Deletions cut 6 bases from V and 5 bases from J, with 14 bases between. Germline V gene sequence: CDR1 MNHEY, CDR2 SMNVEV (reference sequence). The CDR3 here is CASSMGGNDEQYF. The CDR3 bases are TGTGCCAGCAGCATGGGGGGTAATGACGAGCAGTACTTC.

V is TRBV5-5 and J is TRBJ1-1; 11 nucleotides align to TRBD1. Unmatched junction bases numbered 5, after V lost 4 bases and J lost 0 bases. The CDR3 covers 16 residues. The germline gives CDR1 SGHKS, CDR2 YYEKEE (reference sequence). This chain's CDR3 is CASSTDRGLVNTEAFF. CDR3 DNA sequence: TGTGCCAGCAGCACGGACAGGGGGCTAGTGAACACTGAAGCTTTCTTT. Together with reference TRBV5-5 and TRBJ1-1, the CDR3 gives the full variable domain: DAGVTQSPTHLIKTRGQQVTLRCSPISGHKSVSWYQQVLGQGPQFIFQYYEKEERGRGNFPDRFSARQFPNYSSELNVNALLLGDSALYLCASSTDRGLVNTEAFFGQGTRLTVV.

V is TRBV5-1 and J is TRBJ1-2, with 7 bases that match TRBD1. The V and J ends lost 0 bases and 4 bases, in that order; junction bases with no gene match: 9. There are 16 residues in the CDR3. CDR1 is SGHRS, CDR2 YFSETQ, per germline. Here the CDR3 reads CASSLGGTARSYGYTF. The CDR3 DNA follows: TGCGCCAGCAGCTTGGGGGGGACAGCTAGGAGCTATGGCTACACCTTC.

The V call is TRBV28, the J call TRBJ1-1; perhaps TRBD1 as D (5 bases). Germline CDR1 and CDR2: MDHEN and SYDVKM. V was cut by 5 bases and J by 1 base, with 20 bases left in between. CDR3 size: 17 residues. For the CDR3, the DNA is TGTGCCAGCAGTGGGGACCAGTGGGGGGGGACGAACACTGAAGCTTTCTTT. This encodes CASSGDQWGGTNTEAFF.